A selection of T cell receptor beta chains follows, all from one sample in a study of response to subunit inactivated influenza vaccine. TCRdb independently ran MiXCR on the RT-PCR reads; one entry per CDR3 protein. The top ten clones hold 5.5% to 7% of a sample with hundreds of thousands of distinct CDR3 sequences, about 15% of them seen once. Sequenced material: PBMCs from blood, taken 14 to 15 days before vaccination. Receptor source: a man aged 45-60 years who received an inactivated influenza vaccine. Each CDR3 is given without its conserved first and last residue. The size of a clone is reported for some rows only, either as once, few or many, or as a class for expanded clones.

V gene	J gene	clone size	CDR3 protein
TRBV20-1	TRBJ2-3	-	SASRGLGPSTDTQY
TRBV2	TRBJ1-1	-	ASSEIYMNTEAF
TRBV10-3	TRBJ2-5	few	AISGQEETQY
TRBV5-1	TRBJ1-2	few	ASSVPGQEDYGYT
TRBV28	TRBJ2-7	-	ASSGLPGRGSRSYEQY
TRBV6-2/TRBV6-3	TRBJ1-5	-	ASSYRAGGNRPQH
TRBV5-1	TRBJ2-7	-	ASSVARAYNSYEQY
TRBV12-3/TRBV12-4	TRBJ1-2	few	ASSHSPAGNGYT
TRBV18	TRBJ2-1	once	ASSPLSGGRAWNEQF
TRBV10-3	TRBJ1-5	many	AISGDTRDQPQH
TRBV9	TRBJ2-2	-	ASSGRQGARDGELF